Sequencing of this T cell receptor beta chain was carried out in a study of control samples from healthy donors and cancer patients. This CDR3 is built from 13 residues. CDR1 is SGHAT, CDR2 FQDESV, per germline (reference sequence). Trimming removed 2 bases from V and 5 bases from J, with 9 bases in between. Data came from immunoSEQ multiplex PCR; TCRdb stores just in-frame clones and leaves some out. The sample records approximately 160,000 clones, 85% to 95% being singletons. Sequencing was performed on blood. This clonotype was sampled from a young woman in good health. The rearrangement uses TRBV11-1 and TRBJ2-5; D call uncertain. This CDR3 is CASSLYRLETQYF. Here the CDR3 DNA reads TGTGCCAGCAGCTTATATCGCCTCGAGACCCAGTACTTC.